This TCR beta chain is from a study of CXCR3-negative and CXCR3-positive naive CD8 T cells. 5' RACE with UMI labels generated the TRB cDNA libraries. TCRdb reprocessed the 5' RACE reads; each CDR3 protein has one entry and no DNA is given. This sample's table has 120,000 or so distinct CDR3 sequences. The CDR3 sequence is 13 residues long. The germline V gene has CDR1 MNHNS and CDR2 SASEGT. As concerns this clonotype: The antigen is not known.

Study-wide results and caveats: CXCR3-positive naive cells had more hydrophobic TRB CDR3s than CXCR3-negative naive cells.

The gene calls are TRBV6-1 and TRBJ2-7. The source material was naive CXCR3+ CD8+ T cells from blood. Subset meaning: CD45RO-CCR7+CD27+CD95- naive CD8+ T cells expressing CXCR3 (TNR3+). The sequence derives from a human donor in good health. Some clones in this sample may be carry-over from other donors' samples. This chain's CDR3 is CASRASASYEQYF.